This T cell receptor (beta chain) came from a study of monozygotic twins with inflammatory bowel disease. Through template switching, UMIs that included a 6-nucleotide sample barcode were added. TCRalpha along with TCRbeta cDNA was subjected to two nested PCRs lasting approximately 17 and 9 cycles. TCRdb processed the 5' RACE reads again and assigns one entry to each CDR3 protein, with no DNA. This table holds about 210,000 distinct CDR3 sequences. Notes on the study in general: Researchers report that IBD patients shared fewer clonotypes with others than healthy twins, especially amid disease activity.

In regard to this clonotype: As yet, its antigen is unknown.

The specimen was blood. This sequence was found in a human donor with ulcerative colitis or Crohn's disease, or a healthy co-twin of an affected twin (not recorded which).

CDR3 sequence: CASSVVGESNTGELFF. The chain joins TRBV9 to TRBJ2-2; TCRdb returns TRBD2, unconfirmable since there is no DNA. The CDR3 is 16 amino acids. CDR1 and CDR2 (germline): SGDLS, YYNGEE. Combining the CDR3 with reference TRBV9 and TRBJ2-2 gives the whole variable domain DSGVTQTPKHLITATGQRVTLRCSPRSGDLSVYWYQQSLDQGLQFLIQYYNGEERAKGNILERFSAQQFPDLHSELNLSSLELGDSALYFCASSVVGESNTGELFFGEGSRLTVL.